The clone carrying this T cell receptor beta chain was recorded at least ten times. Its matching antigen is unknown. This entry is derived from a study of HIV-infected patients and healthy controls. V lost 5 bases to trimming and J lost 4 bases, with 12 bases between them. The CDR3 is 13 amino acids. Germline V gene lookup returns CDR1 DFQATT and CDR2 SNEGSKA (reference sequence). Alpha and beta constant-region primers primed reverse transcription of around 500 ng RNA. Separate chain-specific third strand synthesis with multiplexing indices produced the alpha and beta libraries. Via MiXCR, TCRdb re-called the 5' RACE reads, giving one row per CDR3 protein. Seen here are 15,000 to 20,000 distinct CDR3 sequences, 8% to 10% observed once, and the top ten hold approximately 21%. General study results and limits: Diversity differences between study cohorts were not due to their slight age and sex differences. HIV-infected patients shared fewer CDR3 sequences between individuals than healthy controls.

Follow-up blood was drawn about 14 weeks, roughly three months, after antiretroviral therapy began. All unsorted peripheral T cells were captured because whole blood was used without fractionation. RNA came from approximately 2.5 ml of peripheral blood. The rearrangement links TRBV20-1 to TRBJ2-1, with D perhaps given as TRBD1 or TRBD2 (5 bases each). The sample consisted of blood, taken during antiretroviral therapy. The TCR originated in an adult with HIV infection. This CDR3 reads CSAEGSSYNEQFF. DNA for the CDR3: TGCAGTGCTGAGGGGAGTTCGTACAATGAGCAGTTCTTC.